These T cell receptor beta chains were read from a single sample in a study of cytomegalovirus exposure and HLA in healthy donors. The method was immunoSEQ multiplex PCR; TCRdb's version includes in-frame clones alone and lacks a portion of them. The sample includes under 300,000 clones, 80% to 90% of them seen just once. The sequencing input was PBMCs. All receptors derive from a woman between 40 and 50 years old in good health and CMV-seropositive. The CDR3 runs from the conserved cysteine through the conserved F or W. D genes are given only for firm matches. Not every row has a clone size; where given, it reads once, few, many or a size class.

v_call,clone_size,j_call,d_call,cdr3_aa,cdr3_nt
TRBV5-6,-,TRBJ2-7,TRBD2,CASSWARAGGGSYEQYF,TGTGCCAGCAGCTGGGCCCGGGCGGGCGGGGGGTCCTACGAGCAGTACTTC
TRBV2,once,TRBJ2-7,TRBD2,CASSDGGAYEQYF,TGTGCCAGCAGTGACGGGGGGGCCTACGAGCAGTACTTC
TRBV2,once,TRBJ1-4,-,CASSEQGANEKLFF,TGTGCCAGCAGTGAACAGGGTGCTAATGAAAAACTGTTTTTT
TRBV19,-,TRBJ1-4,-,CASSRVGAGAEKLFF,TGTGCCAGTAGTAGAGTGGGAGCGGGGGCTGAAAAACTGTTTTTT
TRBV27,-,TRBJ1-4,TRBD1,CASSTAQGVRTNEKLFF,TGTGCCAGCAGTACAGCTCAGGGGGTCCGAACTAATGAAAAACTGTTTTTT
TRBV4-3,-,TRBJ2-1,-,CASSLGTPYNEQFF,TGCGCCAGCAGCCTTGGGACACCCTACAATGAGCAGTTCTTC
TRBV27,-,TRBJ2-4,-,CASSSRALAKNIQYF,TGTGCCAGCAGTTCGAGGGCACTAGCCAAAAACATTCAGTACTTC
TRBV6-5,-,TRBJ2-7,-,CASSYEERRNEQYF,TGTGCCAGCAGTTACGAGGAGCGAAGGAACGAGCAGTACTTC
TRBV6-1,-,TRBJ1-4,TRBD1,CASYPGGRVDEKLFF,TGTGCCAGCTATCCAGGGGGGCGGGTAGATGAAAAACTGTTTTTT
TRBV5-1,-,TRBJ1-1,TRBD1,CASRETGTANTEAFF,TGCGCCAGCAGAGAGACCGGGACAGCGAACACTGAAGCTTTCTTT
TRBV6-1,-,TRBJ2-7,TRBD2,CASRTTSGTNEQYF,TGTGCCAGCCGTACGACTAGCGGGACTAACGAGCAGTACTTC
TRBV7-6,-,TRBJ2-2,-,CASSFWGGGELFF,TGTGCCAGCAGCTTCTGGGGAGGCGGGGAGCTGTTTTTT
TRBV28,-,TRBJ1-1,-,CASSRGTWTTEAFF,TGTGCCAGCAGCCGGGGGACGTGGACCACTGAAGCTTTCTTT
TRBV28,-,TRBJ2-7,TRBD2,CASTSSQTGGEQYF,TGTGCCAGCACCTCCTCACAAACCGGGGGGGAGCAGTACTTC
TRBV19,-,TRBJ1-1,-,CASSINLQGSTEAFF,TGTGCCAGTAGTATCAATCTGCAAGGGAGCACTGAAGCTTTCTTT
TRBV28,-,TRBJ2-7,-,CASSPPGAYEQYF,TGTGCCAGCAGTCCCCCAGGGGCCTACGAGCAGTACTTC
TRBV2,-,TRBJ2-3,TRBD2,CASSVGGREADTQYF,TGTGCCAGCAGTGTCGGGGGGAGAGAAGCAGATACGCAGTATTTT
TRBV19,-,TRBJ2-7,-,CASKAGGYSYEQYF,TGTGCCAGTAAGGCAGGGGGGTACTCCTACGAGCAGTACTTC
TRBV5-1,-,TRBJ1-1,-,CASSTGQPDNTEAFF,TGCGCCAGCAGCACAGGACAGCCGGATAACACTGAAGCTTTCTTT
TRBV15,-,TRBJ1-5,TRBD1,CATSSYTGVGYQPQHF,TGTGCCACCAGCAGTTACACAGGGGTCGGGTATCAGCCCCAGCATTTT
TRBV6-5,-,TRBJ2-7,TRBD2,CASSYRGTSYEQYF,TGTGCCAGCAGTTACCGCGGGACTAGCTACGAGCAGTACTTC
TRBV19,-,TRBJ2-5,-,CASSPASGETQYF,TGTGCCAGTAGTCCGGCCAGCGGGGAGACCCAGTACTTC
TRBV25-1,-,TRBJ2-2,-,CASSEYRRAANTGELFF,TGTGCCAGCAGTGAATATCGGCGGGCAGCGAACACCGGGGAGCTGTTTTTT
TRBV7-8,-,TRBJ1-4,-,CASSLAGGREKLFF,TGTGCCAGCAGCTTAGCGGGAGGGAGGGAAAAACTGTTTTTT
TRBV28,-,TRBJ1-5,-,CASSFPVNQPQHF,TGTGCCAGCAGTTTCCCTGTAAATCAGCCCCAGCATTTT
TRBV6-5,-,TRBJ1-1,-,CASSLLTTANTEAFF,TGTGCCAGCAGTCTACTAACGACAGCTAACACTGAAGCTTTCTTT